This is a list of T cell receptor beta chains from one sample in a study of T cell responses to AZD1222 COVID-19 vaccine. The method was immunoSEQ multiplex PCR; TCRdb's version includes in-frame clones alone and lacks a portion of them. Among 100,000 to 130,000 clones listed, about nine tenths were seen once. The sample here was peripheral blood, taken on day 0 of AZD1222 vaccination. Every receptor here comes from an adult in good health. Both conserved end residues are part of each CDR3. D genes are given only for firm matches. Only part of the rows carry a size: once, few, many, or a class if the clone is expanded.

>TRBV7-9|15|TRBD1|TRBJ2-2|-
TGTGCCAGCAGCCAGGGGACAGGGGGAACCGGGGAGCTGTTTTTT
CASSQGTGGTGELFF
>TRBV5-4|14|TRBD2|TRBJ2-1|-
TGTGCCAGCAGAGTGAGCGGGGGGGCCAATGAGCAGTTCTTC
CASRVSGGANEQFF
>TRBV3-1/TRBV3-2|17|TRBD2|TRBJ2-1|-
TGTGCCAGCAGCCTCAGGTTAACCCGAACAGCGGGGGGGAAGCAGTTCTTC
CASSLRLTRTAGGKQFF
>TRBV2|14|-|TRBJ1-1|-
TGTGCCAGCAGTGAGCCCCGGGCCAACACTGAAGCTTTCTTT
CASSEPRANTEAFF
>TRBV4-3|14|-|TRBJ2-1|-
TGCGCCAGCAGCCAAGTGGACTGGAACAATGAGCAGTTCTTC
CASSQVDWNNEQFF
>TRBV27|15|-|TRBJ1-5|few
TGTGCCAGCAGTTTATCGGGGGTGAGCAATCAGCCCCAGCATTTT
CASSLSGVSNQPQHF
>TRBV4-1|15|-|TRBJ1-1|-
TGCGCCAGCAGCCAACACGGGGGTATGAACACTGAAGCTTTCTTT
CASSQHGGMNTEAFF
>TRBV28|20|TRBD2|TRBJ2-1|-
TGTGCCAGCAGTTTTCCATTCAGGCTAGCGGGAGTTTCGTCCTACAATGAGCAGTTCTTC
CASSFPFRLAGVSSYNEQFF
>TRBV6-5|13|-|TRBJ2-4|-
TGTGCCAGCAGTTCTTTGGGCAAAAACATTCAGTACTTC
CASSSLGKNIQYF
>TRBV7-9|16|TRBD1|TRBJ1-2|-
TGTGCCAGCAGCTTCTCTGCAGGGGGAGCTAACTATGGCTACACCTTC
CASSFSAGGANYGYTF
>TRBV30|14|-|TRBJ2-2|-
TGTGCCTGGAGAGGCGGGCGTCGCACCGGGGAGCTGTTTTTT
CAWRGGRRTGELFF
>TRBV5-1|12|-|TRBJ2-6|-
TGCGCCAGCAGCTCTGGGGCCAACGTCCTGACTTTC
CASSSGANVLTF
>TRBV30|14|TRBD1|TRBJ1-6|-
TGTGCCGCCAGGGACAGACTATATAATTCACCCCTCCACTTT
CAARDRLYNSPLHF
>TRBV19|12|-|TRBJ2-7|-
TGTGCCAGTAGTCCTCTGGGAATGGAGCAGTACTTC
CASSPLGMEQYF
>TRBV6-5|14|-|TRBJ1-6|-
TGTGCCAGCAGGGATTCAGGGATTAATTCACCCCTCCACTTT
CASRDSGINSPLHF
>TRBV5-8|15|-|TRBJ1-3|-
TGTGCCAGCAGCGAAGGAGTTACCTCTGGAAACACCATATATTTT
CASSEGVTSGNTIYF
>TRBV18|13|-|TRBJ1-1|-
TGTGCCAGCTCACGACTGGATAACACTGAAGCTTTCTTT
CASSRLDNTEAFF
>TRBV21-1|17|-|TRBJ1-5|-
TGTGCCAGCAGCAAAGGCGGCAGGGGGCGCCGGCTTCAGCCCCAGCATTTT
CASSKGGRGRRLQPQHF
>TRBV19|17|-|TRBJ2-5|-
TGTGCCAGTAGTACCTCCCCCCCCCACTTCGGCCGCGAGACCCAGTACTTC
CASSTSPPHFGRETQYF
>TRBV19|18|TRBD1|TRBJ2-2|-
TGTGCCAGTCGTACGTGGGGACAGGGGGCGCGTGAAACCGGGGAGCTGTTTTTT
CASRTWGQGARETGELFF
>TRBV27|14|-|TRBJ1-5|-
TGTGCCAGCAGTTATCGGGGCGAAGATCAGCCCCAGCATTTT
CASSYRGEDQPQHF
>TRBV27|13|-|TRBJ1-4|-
TGTGCCAGCAGCCCCTGGGGGGAAGAAAAACTGTTTTTT
CASSPWGEEKLFF
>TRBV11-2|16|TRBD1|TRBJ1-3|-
TGTGCCAGCAGCACCAGGGGGCGAATCTCTGGAAACACCATATATTTT
CASSTRGRISGNTIYF
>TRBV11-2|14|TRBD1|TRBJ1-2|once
TGTGCCAGCAGATCCACAGGGGGCGGGTATGGCTACACCTTC
CASRSTGGGYGYTF
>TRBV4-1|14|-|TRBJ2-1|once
TGCGCCAGCAGTCCCGATTTCGGGGGCGGTGAGCAGTTCTTC
CASSPDFGGGEQFF
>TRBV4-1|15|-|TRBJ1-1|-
TGCGCCAGCAGCCAAGTTCCAGGGGTGAACACTGAAGCTTTCTTT
CASSQVPGVNTEAFF
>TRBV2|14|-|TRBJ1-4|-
TGTGCCAGCAGTCCCGTGACTACCCTAGAAAAACTGTTTTTT
CASSPVTTLEKLFF
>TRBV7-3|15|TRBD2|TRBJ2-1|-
TGTGCCAGCAGCTTAGGCGGGAGTATCTACAATGAGCAGTTCTTC
CASSLGGSIYNEQFF
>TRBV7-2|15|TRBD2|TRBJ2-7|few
TGTGCCAGCAGCTTCTCAACGGGACTAGCGGGAGATCAGTACTTC
CASSFSTGLAGDQYF
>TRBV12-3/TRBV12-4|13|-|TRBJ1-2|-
TGTGCCAGCAGTTTAAGACAGAACTATGGCTACACCTTC
CASSLRQNYGYTF
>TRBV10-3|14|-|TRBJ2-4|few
TGTGCCATCAGTGGTGACAGCGGTGGGGATATTCAGTACTTC
CAISGDSGGDIQYF
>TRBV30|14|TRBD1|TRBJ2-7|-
TGTGCCTGGACCCCCGGACAGGGACCCTACGAGCAGTACTTC
CAWTPGQGPYEQYF
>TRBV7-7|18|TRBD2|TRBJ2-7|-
TGTGCCAGCAGCTTAAGTATGAGCGGGAGGGTCCTCTCCTACGAGCAGTACTTC
CASSLSMSGRVLSYEQYF
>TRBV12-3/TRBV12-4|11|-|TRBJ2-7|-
TGTGCCAGCAGTACGGGGTACGAGCAGTACTTC
CASSTGYEQYF
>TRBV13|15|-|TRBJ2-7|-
TGTGCCAGCAGCTTATTCCGACAGGGAGGCTACGAGCAGTACTTC
CASSLFRQGGYEQYF
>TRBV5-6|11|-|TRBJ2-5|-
TGTGCCAGCAGCCGTTTGGAGACCCAGTACTTC
CASSRLETQYF
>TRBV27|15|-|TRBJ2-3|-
TGTGCCAGCAGTTTATCAGGGGTGAGTGCAGATACGCAGTATTTT
CASSLSGVSADTQYF
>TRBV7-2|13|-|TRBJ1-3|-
TGTGCCAGCAGCTTGTCAGGGGGAAACACCATATATTTT
CASSLSGGNTIYF
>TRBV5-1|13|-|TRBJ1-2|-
TGCGCCAGCAGCTTGGACGGACAGTATGGCTACACCTTC
CASSLDGQYGYTF
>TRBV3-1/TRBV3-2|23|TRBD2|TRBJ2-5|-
TGTGCCAGCAGCCAGCATGGACTAGCGGGGGGGCGGAGCACCACCGACCGCCAAGAGACCCAGTACTTC
CASSQHGLAGGRSTTDRQETQYF
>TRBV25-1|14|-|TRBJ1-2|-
TGTGCCAGCAGTGAATCAGGCAGGAACTATGGCTACACCTTC
CASSESGRNYGYTF
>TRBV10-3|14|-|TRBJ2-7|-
TGTGCCATCAGCCCCGGGACATCAACCTACGAGCAGTACTTC
CAISPGTSTYEQYF
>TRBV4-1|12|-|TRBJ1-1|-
TGCGCCAGCAGCCAAGTGGGTCTATCAGCTTTCTTT
CASSQVGLSAFF
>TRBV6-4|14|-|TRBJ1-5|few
TGTGCCAGCAGTGCCGGGGATAGCAATCAGCCCCAGCATTTT
CASSAGDSNQPQHF
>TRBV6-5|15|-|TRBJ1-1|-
TGTGCCAGCAGTTACTCGAAGACCCTAGGCACTGAAGCTTTCTTT
CASSYSKTLGTEAFF
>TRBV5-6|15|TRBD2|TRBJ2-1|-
TGTGCCAGCAGCTTAGGGACTAGCGGGTTCAATGAGCAGTTCTTC
CASSLGTSGFNEQFF
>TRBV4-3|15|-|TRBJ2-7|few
TGCGCCAGCAGCCAAGAAGCAAGCATCTCCTACGAGCAGTACTTC
CASSQEASISYEQYF
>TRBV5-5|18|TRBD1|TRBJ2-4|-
TGTGCCAGCAGCTCACTTCTCCGGGACAGGGTAGCCAAAAACATTCAGTACTTC
CASSSLLRDRVAKNIQYF
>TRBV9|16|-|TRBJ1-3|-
TGTGCCAGCAGCCACCCCCCGCTTACCTCTGGAAACACCATATATTTT
CASSHPPLTSGNTIYF
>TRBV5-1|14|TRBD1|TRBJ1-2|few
TGCGCCAGCAGGCGGGACAGGGAGGAATATGGCTACACCTTC
CASRRDREEYGYTF
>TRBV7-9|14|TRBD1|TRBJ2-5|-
TGTGCCAGCAGCCGGGACAGCAGCCAAGAGACCCAGTACTTC
CASSRDSSQETQYF
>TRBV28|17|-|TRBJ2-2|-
TGTGCCAGCAGTTTCCCCCACACGGGGACGAACACCGGGGAGCTGTTTTTT
CASSFPHTGTNTGELFF
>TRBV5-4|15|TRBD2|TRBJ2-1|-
TGTGCCAGCAGCACCGGGACTAGCGGGGGTTATGAGCAGTTCTTC
CASSTGTSGGYEQFF
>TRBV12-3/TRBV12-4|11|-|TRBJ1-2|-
TGTGCCAGCAGTCCCCTGTTTGGCTACACCTTC
CASSPLFGYTF